The TCR beta chain described here comes from a study of CD8+ T cells in alopecia areata. The investigators collected lesional scalp punch biopsies and peripheral blood from alopecia areata patients. The authors sorted CD4+ and CD8+ T cells from PBMCs. Unmatched junction bases numbered 7, after V lost 3 bases and J lost 4 bases. The germline V gene encodes CDR1 SNHLY and CDR2 FYNNEI. This CDR3 region has 15 residues. Comment on this clone: No antigen is known for it.

cDNA prepared by RNA extraction and subsequent reverse transcription served as the template for sequencing. Method: immunoSEQ multiplex PCR; TCRdb's copy keeps in-frame clones and lacks some. The data hold approximately 29,000 clones, with 60% to 85% observed a single time. Study results and limitations: Scalp samples also contribute reads from the resident alphabeta T cells found in normal skin. Researchers report lesional scalp, most notably alopecia totalis/universalis, outstripped normal scalp in clonality.

Sequenced input: NKG2D-low CD8+ T cells sorted from blood. This sequence was found in a human donor with alopecia areata. The chain carries TRBV2 and TRBJ2-3, with TRBD2 matching over 7 bases. The CDR3 nucleotides read TGTGCCAGCAGTGATCAACGGGAGGAGGCAGATACGCAGTATTTT. This gives the protein CASSDQREEADTQYF.